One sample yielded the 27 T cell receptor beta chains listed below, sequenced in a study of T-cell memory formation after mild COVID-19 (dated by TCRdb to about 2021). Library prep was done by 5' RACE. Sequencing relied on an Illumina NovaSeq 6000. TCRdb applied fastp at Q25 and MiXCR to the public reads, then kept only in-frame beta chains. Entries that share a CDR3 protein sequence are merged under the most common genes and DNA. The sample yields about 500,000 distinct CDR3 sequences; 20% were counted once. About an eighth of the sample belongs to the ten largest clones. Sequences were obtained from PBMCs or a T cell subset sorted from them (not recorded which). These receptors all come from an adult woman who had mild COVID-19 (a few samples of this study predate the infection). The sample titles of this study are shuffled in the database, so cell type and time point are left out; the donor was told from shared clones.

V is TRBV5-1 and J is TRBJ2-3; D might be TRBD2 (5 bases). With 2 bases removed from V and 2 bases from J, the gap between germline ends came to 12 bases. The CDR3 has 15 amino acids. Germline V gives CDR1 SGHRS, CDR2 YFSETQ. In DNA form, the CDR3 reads TGCGCCAGCAGCTTCTCGCGGGCTGACACAGATACGCAGTATTTT. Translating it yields CASSFSRADTDTQYF. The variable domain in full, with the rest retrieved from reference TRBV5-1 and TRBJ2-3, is KAGVTQTPRYLIKTRGQQVTLSCSPISGHRSVSWYQQTPGQGLQFLFEYFSETQRNKGNFPGRFSGRQFSNSRSEMNVSTLELGDSALYLCASSFSRADTDTQYFGPGTRLTVL.

This CDR3 is CSAIKTWGSGGDTQYF. CDR3 in DNA: TGCAGTGCTATAAAGACCTGGGGTAGCGGGGGGGATACGCAGTATTTT. This chain uses TRBV20-1 with TRBJ2-3; TRBD2 agrees at 10 bases. CDR1 DFQATT and CDR2 SNEGSKA come from the germline V gene (reference sequence). With 4 bases clipped from V and 6 bases from J, the junction kept 13 bases outside the gene matches. The CDR3 has 16 amino acids.

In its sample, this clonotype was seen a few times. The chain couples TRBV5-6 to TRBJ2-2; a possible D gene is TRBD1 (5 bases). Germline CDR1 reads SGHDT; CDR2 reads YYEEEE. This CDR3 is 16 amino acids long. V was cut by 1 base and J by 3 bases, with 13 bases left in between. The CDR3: CASSLMKGQDTGELFF. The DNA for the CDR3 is TGTGCCAGCAGCTTGATGAAGGGGCAGGACACCGGGGAGCTGTTTTTT.

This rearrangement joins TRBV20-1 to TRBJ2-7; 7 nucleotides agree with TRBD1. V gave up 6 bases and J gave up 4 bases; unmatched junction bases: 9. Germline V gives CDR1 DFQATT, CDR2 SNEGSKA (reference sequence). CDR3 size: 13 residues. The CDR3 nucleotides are TGCAGTGCGCCGACAGGGTCTAAATACGAGCAGTACTTC. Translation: CSAPTGSKYEQYF.

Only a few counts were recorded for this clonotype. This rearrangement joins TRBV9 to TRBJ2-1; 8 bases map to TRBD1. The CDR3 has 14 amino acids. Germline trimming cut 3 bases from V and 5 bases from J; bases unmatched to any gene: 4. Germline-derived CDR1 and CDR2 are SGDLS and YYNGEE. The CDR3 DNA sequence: TGTGCCAGCAGCGGGAGGACAGGGCACAATGAGCAGTTCTTC. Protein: CASSGRTGHNEQFF.

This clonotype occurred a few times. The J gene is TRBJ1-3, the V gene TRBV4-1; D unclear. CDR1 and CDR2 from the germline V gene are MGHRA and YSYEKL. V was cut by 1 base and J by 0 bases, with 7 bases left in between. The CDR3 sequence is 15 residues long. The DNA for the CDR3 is TGCGCCAGCAGCCAAGGGGCCCTCTCTGGAAACACCATATATTTT. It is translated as CASSQGALSGNTIYF.

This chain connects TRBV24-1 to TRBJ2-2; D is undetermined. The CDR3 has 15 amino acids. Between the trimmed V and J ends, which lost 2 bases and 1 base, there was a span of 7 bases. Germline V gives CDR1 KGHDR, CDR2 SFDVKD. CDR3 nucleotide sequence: TGTGCCACCAGTGATTCCCCTATGAACACCGGGGAGCTGTTTTTT. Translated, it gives CATSDSPMNTGELFF.

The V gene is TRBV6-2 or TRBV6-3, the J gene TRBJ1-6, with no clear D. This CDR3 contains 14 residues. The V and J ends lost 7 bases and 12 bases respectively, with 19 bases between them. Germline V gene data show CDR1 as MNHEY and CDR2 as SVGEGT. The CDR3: CASTYGLGEEPLHF. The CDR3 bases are TGTGCCAGCACCTACGGGCTCGGGGAAGAACCCCTCCACTTT.

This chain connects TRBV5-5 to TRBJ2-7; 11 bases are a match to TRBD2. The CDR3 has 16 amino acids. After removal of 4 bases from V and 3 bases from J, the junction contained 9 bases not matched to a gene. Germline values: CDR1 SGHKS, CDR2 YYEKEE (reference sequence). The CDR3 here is CASSSLQGTSGYEQYF. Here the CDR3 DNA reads TGTGCCAGCAGCAGCCTCCAGGGGACTAGCGGCTACGAGCAGTACTTC.

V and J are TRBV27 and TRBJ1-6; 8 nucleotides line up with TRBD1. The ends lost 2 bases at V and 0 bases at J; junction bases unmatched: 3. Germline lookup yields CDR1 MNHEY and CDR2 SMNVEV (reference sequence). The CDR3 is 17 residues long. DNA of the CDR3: TGTGCCAGCAGTTTAGCCGGACAGGGCTCCTATAATTCACCCCTCCACTTT. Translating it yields CASSLAGQGSYNSPLHF.

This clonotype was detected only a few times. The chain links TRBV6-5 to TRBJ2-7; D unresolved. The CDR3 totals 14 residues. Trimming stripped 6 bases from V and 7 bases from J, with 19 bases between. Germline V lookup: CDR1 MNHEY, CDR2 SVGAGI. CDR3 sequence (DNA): TGTGCCAGCAGACCCGCTGGCAGCATGGGGGAGCAGTACTTC. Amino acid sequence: CASRPAGSMGEQYF.

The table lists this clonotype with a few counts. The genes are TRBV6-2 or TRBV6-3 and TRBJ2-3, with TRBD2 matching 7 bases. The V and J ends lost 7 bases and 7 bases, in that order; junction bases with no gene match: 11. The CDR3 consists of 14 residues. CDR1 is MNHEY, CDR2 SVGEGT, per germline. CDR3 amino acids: CASIGLESFYTQYF. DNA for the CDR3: TGTGCCAGCATTGGACTAGAATCTTTTTATACGCAGTATTTT.

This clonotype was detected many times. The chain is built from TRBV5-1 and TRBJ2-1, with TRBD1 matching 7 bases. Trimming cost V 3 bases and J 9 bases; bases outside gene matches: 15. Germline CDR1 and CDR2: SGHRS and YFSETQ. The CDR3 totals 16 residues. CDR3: CASSYQTGEKGIEQFF. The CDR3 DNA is TGCGCCAGCAGCTATCAAACAGGGGAAAAAGGTATTGAGCAGTTCTTC.

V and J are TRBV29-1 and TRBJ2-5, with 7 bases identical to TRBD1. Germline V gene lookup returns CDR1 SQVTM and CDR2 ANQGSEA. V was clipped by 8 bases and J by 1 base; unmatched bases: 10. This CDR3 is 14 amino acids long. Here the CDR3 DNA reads TGCAGCTATGATGACAGGGACCCCCAAGAGACCCAGTACTTC. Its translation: CSYDDRDPQETQYF.

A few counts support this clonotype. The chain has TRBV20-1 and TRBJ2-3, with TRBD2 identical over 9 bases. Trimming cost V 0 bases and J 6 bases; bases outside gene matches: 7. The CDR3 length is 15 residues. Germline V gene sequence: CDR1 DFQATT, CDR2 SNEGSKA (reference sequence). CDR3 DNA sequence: TGCAGTGCTAGAGATCTGGCTAGCGGGAAGGATACGCAGTATTTT. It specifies CSARDLASGKDTQYF.

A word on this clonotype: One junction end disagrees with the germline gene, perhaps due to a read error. CDR3 sequence: CASSQGPGVNEQFF. CDR3 sequence (DNA): TGTGCTAGCAGCCAAGGGCCGGGGGTGAATGAGCAGTTCTTC. This chain uses TRBV7-7 with TRBJ2-1; TRBD2 might be the D (6 bases). The CDR3 contains 14 residues. The germline gives CDR1 SSHAT, CDR2 FNYEAQ (reference sequence).

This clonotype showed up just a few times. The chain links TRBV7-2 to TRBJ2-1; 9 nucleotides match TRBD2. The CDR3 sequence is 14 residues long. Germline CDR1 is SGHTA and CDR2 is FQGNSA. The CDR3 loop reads CASRGLALSDEQFF. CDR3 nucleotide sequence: TGTGCGAGTCGCGGACTAGCGCTTAGTGATGAGCAGTTCTTC.

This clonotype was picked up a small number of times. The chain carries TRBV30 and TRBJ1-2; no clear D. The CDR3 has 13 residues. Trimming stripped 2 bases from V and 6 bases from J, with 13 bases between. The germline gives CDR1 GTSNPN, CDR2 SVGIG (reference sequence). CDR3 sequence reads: CAWSPRVPHGYTF. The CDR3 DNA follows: TGTGCCTGGAGTCCCCGGGTCCCCCATGGCTACACCTTC.

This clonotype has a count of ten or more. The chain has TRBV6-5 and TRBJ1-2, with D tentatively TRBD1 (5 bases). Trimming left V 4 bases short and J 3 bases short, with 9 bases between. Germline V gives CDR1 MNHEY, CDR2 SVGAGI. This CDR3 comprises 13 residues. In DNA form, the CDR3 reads TGTGCCAGCAGTTCTCAGGGATACTATGGCTACACCTTC. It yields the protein CASSSQGYYGYTF.

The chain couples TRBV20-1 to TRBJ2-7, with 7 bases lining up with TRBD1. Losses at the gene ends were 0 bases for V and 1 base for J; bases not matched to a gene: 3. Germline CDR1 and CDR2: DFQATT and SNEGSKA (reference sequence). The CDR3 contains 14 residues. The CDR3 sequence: CSARDKTGSYEQYF. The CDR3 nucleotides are TGCAGTGCTAGAGATAAGACAGGGTCCTACGAGCAGTACTTC.

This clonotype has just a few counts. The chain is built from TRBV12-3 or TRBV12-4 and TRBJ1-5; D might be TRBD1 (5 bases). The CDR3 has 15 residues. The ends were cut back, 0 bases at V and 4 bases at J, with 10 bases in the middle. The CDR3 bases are TGTGCCAGCAGTTTAGCGGGGGGTGCGAATCAGCCCCAGCATTTT. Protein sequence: CASSLAGGANQPQHF.

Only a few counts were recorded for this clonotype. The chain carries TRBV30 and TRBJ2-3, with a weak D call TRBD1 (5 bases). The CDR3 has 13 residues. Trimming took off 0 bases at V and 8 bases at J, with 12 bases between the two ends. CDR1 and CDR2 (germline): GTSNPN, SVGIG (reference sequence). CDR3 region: CAWSVKGPSTQYF. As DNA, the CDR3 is TGTGCCTGGAGTGTAAAGGGGCCGAGTACGCAGTATTTT. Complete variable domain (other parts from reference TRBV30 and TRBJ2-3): SQTIHQWPATLVQPVGSPLSLECTVEGTSNPNLYWYRQAAGRGLQLLFYSVGIGQISSEVPQNLSASRPQDRQFILSSKKLLLSDSGFYLCAWSVKGPSTQYFGPGTRLTVL.

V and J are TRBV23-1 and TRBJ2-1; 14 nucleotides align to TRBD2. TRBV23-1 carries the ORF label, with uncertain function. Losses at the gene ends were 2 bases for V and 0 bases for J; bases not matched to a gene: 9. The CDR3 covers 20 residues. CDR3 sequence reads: CASSQLTSGRADPSYNEQFF. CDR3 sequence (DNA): TGCGCCAGCAGTCAACTGACTAGCGGGAGGGCAGATCCCTCCTACAATGAGCAGTTCTTC.

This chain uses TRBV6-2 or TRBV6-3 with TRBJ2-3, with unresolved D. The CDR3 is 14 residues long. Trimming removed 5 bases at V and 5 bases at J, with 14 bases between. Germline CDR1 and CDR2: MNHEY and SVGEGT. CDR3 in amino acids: CASSLRPPQDTQYF. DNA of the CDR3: TGTGCCAGCAGTCTCCGTCCCCCCCAAGATACGCAGTATTTT.

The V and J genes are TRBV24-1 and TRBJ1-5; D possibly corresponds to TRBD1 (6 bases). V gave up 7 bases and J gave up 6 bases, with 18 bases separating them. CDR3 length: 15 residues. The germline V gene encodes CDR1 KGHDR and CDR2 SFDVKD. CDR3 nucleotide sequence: TGTGCCACCAGCGCAGCGGGGGCGCGGGGTCAGCCCCAGCATTTT. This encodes CATSAAGARGQPQHF.

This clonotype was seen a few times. Here the CDR3 reads CASSPVGTPAKNIQYF. In DNA form, the CDR3 reads TGTGCCAGCAGTCCCGTAGGTACTCCGGCCAAAAACATTCAGTACTTC. The rearrangement links TRBV28 to TRBJ2-4; D unresolved. The CDR3 contains 16 residues. Per the germline V gene, CDR1 is MDHEN and CDR2 is SYDVKM. Trimming stripped 5 bases from V and 1 base from J, with 15 bases between.

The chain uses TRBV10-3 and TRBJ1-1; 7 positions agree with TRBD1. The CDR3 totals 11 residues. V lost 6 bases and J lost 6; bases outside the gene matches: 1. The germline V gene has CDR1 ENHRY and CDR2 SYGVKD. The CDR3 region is CAIRGTAEAFF. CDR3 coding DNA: TGTGCCATCAGAGGGACAGCTGAAGCTTTCTTT.